The 30 T cell receptor beta chains in this list originate from one sample, sequenced in a study of T cell repertoires in cytomegalovirus infection. The antigens these receptors bind are not known. TCRdb called the reads again in MiXCR, with one record for every CDR3 protein. The profile covers more than 250,000 distinct CDR3 sequences, with around 25% appearing a single time and 10% to 15% taken by the ten largest. The sample here was cultured PBMCs, taken from culture after CMV antigen stimulation. Receptors originate from a human donor in good health (CMV status not recorded). Some clones in this sample may be carry-over from other donors' samples.

This clonotype was found once. The chain combines TRBV29-1 with TRBJ1-1; maybe TRBD1 (5 bases). The V gene lost 4 bases and the J gene lost 7 bases, with 13 bases spanning the gap. The CDR3 length is 12 residues. CDR1 SQVTM and CDR2 ANQGSEA come from the germline V gene. The CDR3 coding sequence is TGCAGCGTTGTGTGGGGGGTAAATGAAGCTTTCTTT. Amino acid sequence: CSVVWGVNEAFF.

In its sample, this clonotype was seen many times. The rearrangement links TRBV7-2 to TRBJ2-1; either TRBD1 or TRBD2 may supply D (5 bases each). This CDR3 has 18 amino acids. V lost 1 base, J lost 6 bases, and 22 bases lay in between. Germline CDR1 SGHTA, CDR2 FQGNSA. CDR3 region: CASSLGLGTTQILNEQFF. CDR3 bases: TGTGCCAGCAGCTTAGGACTCGGGACCACACAAATTCTCAATGAGCAGTTCTTC.

The chain carries TRBV6-2 or TRBV6-3 and TRBJ2-1; TRBD2 might be the D (6 bases). V lost 6 bases and J lost 8, with 29 bases in between. The CDR3 has 18 amino acids. Germline V gene data show CDR1 as MNHEY and CDR2 as SVGEGT. DNA for the CDR3: TGTGCCAGCAGGGCACCTCTTTTCGGGAGTAAAAGGGGCGATGAGCAGTTCTTC. Residues: CASRAPLFGSKRGDEQFF.

This clonotype was picked up a small number of times. The V gene is TRBV6-2 or TRBV6-3, the J gene TRBJ2-1; D is undetermined. Trimming removed 6 bases from V and 8 bases from J, with 14 bases in between. The CDR3 runs to 13 residues. Germline assignment: CDR1 MNHEY and CDR2 SVGEGT. The CDR3 here is CASSFEDFYEQFF. CDR3 nucleotide sequence: TGTGCCAGCAGCTTCGAGGATTTTTATGAGCAGTTCTTC.

The genes are TRBV5-1 and TRBJ2-1; D gene unclear. The germline CDR1 and CDR2 sequences are SGHRS and YFSETQ. Trimming stripped 5 bases from V and 0 bases from J, with 12 bases between. The CDR3 is made up of 15 amino acids. CDR3 region: CASSLDTRSYNEQFF. CDR3 DNA sequence: TGCGCCAGCAGTCTTGATACCCGCTCCTACAATGAGCAGTTCTTC.

This clonotype was recorded at least ten times. The rearrangement uses TRBV7-2 and TRBJ2-1, with 8 nucleotides matching TRBD2. Germline V CDR1 and CDR2: SGHTA, FQGNSA. J gave up 8 bases and V 6 bases, and 12 bases lay outside the gene matches. The CDR3 has 15 amino acids. The CDR3 DNA is TGTGCCAGCAGACCAGCGGGAGTATCTAGGGATGAGCAGTTCTTC. This encodes CASRPAGVSRDEQFF. The complete variable domain, with remaining parts taken from reference TRBV7-2 and TRBJ2-1, reads GAGVSQSPSNKVTEKGKDVELRCDPISGHTALYWYRQSLGQGLEFLIYFQGNSAPDKSGLPSDRFSAERTGGSVSTLTIQRTQQEDSAVYLCASRPAGVSRDEQFFGPGTRLTVL.

V and J are TRBV4-1 and TRBJ2-7; maybe TRBD2 (5 bases). This CDR3 spans 14 amino acids. Trimming pared 0 bases from V and 1 base from J, leaving 7 bases between. CDR1 MGHRA and CDR2 YSYEKL come from the germline V gene. In DNA form, the CDR3 reads TGCGCCAGCAGCCAAGAAAGGACTTCCTACGAGCAGTACTTC. Amino acid sequence: CASSQERTSYEQYF.

The chain recombines TRBV6-5 with TRBJ2-3; no clear D gene. Trimming shortened V by 6 bases and J by 1 base, and 11 bases separated the two germline ends. In germline, CDR1 is MNHEY, CDR2 SVGAGI. The CDR3 sequence is 14 residues long. The CDR3 region is CASRKEMGTDTQYF. Written as DNA, the CDR3 is TGTGCCAGCAGGAAAGAGATGGGCACAGATACGCAGTATTTT.

In this sample, this clonotype turned up a few times. The chain couples TRBV4-1 to TRBJ2-5; maybe TRBD2 (6 bases). The CDR3 sequence is 15 residues long. V dropped 0 bases and J dropped 1 base, with 9 bases sitting between them. In germline, CDR1 is MGHRA, CDR2 YSYEKL. The CDR3 DNA follows: TGCGCCAGCAGCCAAGAGTGGGGACTCCAAGAGACCCAGTACTTC. This encodes CASSQEWGLQETQYF.

This clonotype has a handful of counts. V gene TRBV25-1 combines with J gene TRBJ2-4, with D possibly matching TRBD1 (6 bases). Germline lookup yields CDR1 MGHDK and CDR2 SYGVNS. This CDR3 is built from 13 residues. Trimming removed 3 bases from V and 9 bases from J, with 12 bases in between. This CDR3 reads CASSDSGESIQYF. CDR3 sequence (DNA): TGTGCCAGCAGTGACTCAGGGGAGAGCATTCAGTACTTC.

This clonotype was counted between two and nine times. The V gene is TRBV6-8, the J gene TRBJ2-6; D ambiguous. V shed 4 bases and J shed 1 base, with 14 bases lying between them. The CDR3 contains 17 residues. CDR1 MNHGY and CDR2 SAAAGT come from the germline V gene. The CDR3 spells CASSSVRIGSGANVLTF. The DNA of the CDR3 is TGTGCCAGCAGTTCCGTAAGGATTGGATCTGGGGCCAACGTCCTGACTTTC.

The rearrangement joins TRBV6-1 to TRBJ1-2; 8 bases match TRBD1. With V trimmed by 0 bases and J by 4 bases, 4 bases remained unmatched. Germline V lookup: CDR1 MNHNS, CDR2 SASEGT. CDR3 length: 15 residues. CDR3 bases: TGTGCCAGCAGTGAAGCCTCGGACAGGGCCTATGGCTACACCTTC. Translation gives CASSEASDRAYGYTF.

This clonotype was seen only a few times. The chain uses TRBV27 and TRBJ2-1; D unresolved. Germline CDR1 is MNHEY and CDR2 is SMNVEV (reference sequence). V lost 2 bases, J lost 10 bases, and 12 bases lay in between. The CDR3 consists of 13 residues. The CDR3 region has the DNA TGTGCCAGCAGTTTACGGGCCGGTCGCGAGCAGTTCTTC. Protein sequence: CASSLRAGREQFF.

CDR3 DNA: TGTGCCAGCAGCGGGGGACAGGGTTATGAAAAACTGTTTTTT. Translation: CASSGGQGYEKLFF. The rearrangement joins TRBV5-4 to TRBJ1-4, with 9 bases matching TRBD1. This CDR3 region has 14 residues. Germline CDR1 and CDR2: SGHNT and YYREEE (reference sequence). V gave up 4 bases and J gave up 6 bases; unmatched junction bases: 4. The whole variable domain, remainder taken from reference TRBV5-4 and TRBJ1-4, is ETGVTQSPTHLIKTRGQQVTLRCSSQSGHNTVSWYQQALGQGPQFIFQYYREEENGRGNFPPRFSGLQFPNYSSELNVNALELDDSALYLCASSGGQGYEKLFFGSGTQLSVL.

This clonotype was picked up a small number of times. V gene TRBV7-2 combines with J gene TRBJ2-2, with D possibly matching TRBD2 (5 bases). V lost 7 bases and J 6 bases, leaving 18 bases between the germline ends. Germline CDR1 reads SGHTA; CDR2 reads FQGNSA. This CDR3 has 15 amino acids. CDR3 sequence: CASTPTGVLSGELFF. The DNA for the CDR3 is TGTGCCAGCACCCCCACCGGGGTTTTATCCGGGGAGCTGTTTTTT. Complete variable domain (other parts from reference TRBV7-2 and TRBJ2-2): GAGVSQSPSNKVTEKGKDVELRCDPISGHTALYWYRQSLGQGLEFLIYFQGNSAPDKSGLPSDRFSAERTGGSVSTLTIQRTQQEDSAVYLCASTPTGVLSGELFFGEGSRLTVL.

In its sample, this clonotype was seen a few times. This CDR3 reads CASSLEVGRFFNEQFF. The CDR3 bases are TGTGCCAGCAGCTTAGAGGTCGGGAGGTTTTTCAATGAGCAGTTCTTC. The rearrangement uses TRBV11-2 and TRBJ2-1, with 7 bases fitting TRBD2. This CDR3 comprises 16 residues. With V trimmed by 0 bases and J by 6 bases, 8 bases remained unmatched. Germline lookup yields CDR1 SGHAT and CDR2 FQNNGV.

This clonotype was counted between two and nine times. The V gene is TRBV2, the J gene TRBJ2-7; D may match TRBD1 or TRBD2 (6 bases each). Trimming stripped 5 bases from V and 6 bases from J, with 20 bases between. CDR3 size: 15 residues. The V gene's germline CDR1 is SNHLY and CDR2 FYNNEI. Here the CDR3 reads CASSTTRVRGGEQYF. The CDR3 coding sequence is TGTGCCAGCAGTACAACTCGGGTCAGGGGAGGCGAGCAGTACTTC.

The CDR3 spells CATSRDPGYEQYV. The CDR3 coding sequence is TGTGCCACCAGCAGAGATCCGGGTTACGAGCAGTACGTC. V and J are TRBV15 and TRBJ2-7; D remains ambiguous. CDR1 LNHNV and CDR2 YYDKDF come from the germline V gene (reference sequence). Deletions cut 0 bases from V and 4 bases from J, with 7 bases between. This CDR3 spans 13 amino acids.

A few counts support this clonotype. This sequence joins TRBV7-2 and TRBJ2-1; TRBD2 agrees at 8 bases. Germline V lookup: CDR1 SGHTA, CDR2 FQGNSA. The CDR3 extends over 15 amino acids. The V segment lost 3 bases and the J segment 9 bases; nucleotides outside the gene matches: 10. CDR3 region: CASSFGDSGKIEQFF. The DNA for the CDR3 is TGTGCCAGCAGCTTCGGGGATAGCGGGAAGATTGAGCAGTTCTTC.

The genes are TRBV4-3 and TRBJ1-1; D not certain. Trimming left V 4 bases short and J 0 bases short, with 12 bases between. This CDR3 spans 15 amino acids. In germline, CDR1 is LGHNA, CDR2 YSLEER. In DNA form, the CDR3 reads TGCGCCAGCAGCCCCACCGGCAGGTTGAACACTGAAGCTTTCTTT. Translated: CASSPTGRLNTEAFF.

The sample holds many counts of this clonotype. The chain has TRBV7-2 and TRBJ1-1; 7 bases are shared with TRBD1. Germline V CDR1 and CDR2: SGHTA, FQGNSA. The V and J ends lost 3 bases and 3 bases, in that order; junction bases with no gene match: 4. The CDR3 length is 14 residues. CDR3: CASSLTGIHTEAFF. The CDR3 coding sequence is TGTGCCAGCAGCTTGACAGGGATTCACACTGAAGCTTTCTTT.

The chain is built from TRBV14 and TRBJ1-1; the D is unclear. Germline V gives CDR1 SGHDN, CDR2 FVKESK. The CDR3 has 15 amino acids. V was trimmed by 4 bases and J by 5 bases, leaving 17 bases between them. Written as DNA, the CDR3 is TGTGCCAGCAGCCCTCTGCCTGGCGGAAGGACTGAAGCTTTCTTT. Encoded protein: CASSPLPGGRTEAFF. The whole variable domain, remainder taken from reference TRBV14 and TRBJ1-1, is EAGVTQFPSHSVIEKGQTVTLRCDPISGHDNLYWYRRVMGKEIKFLLHFVKESKQDESGMPNNRFLAERTGGTYSTLKVQPAELEDSGVYFCASSPLPGGRTEAFFGQGTRLTVV.

This chain uses TRBV24-1 with TRBJ2-1, with 13 bases that match TRBD2. Germline CDR1 reads KGHDR; CDR2 reads SFDVKD. Germline trimming cut 2 bases from V and 6 bases from J; bases unmatched to any gene: 3. The CDR3 has 16 residues. The CDR3 protein is CATSDSTSGRTNEQFF. The CDR3 nucleotides read TGTGCCACCAGTGATTCGACTAGCGGGAGGACCAATGAGCAGTTCTTC.

V gene TRBV10-1 combines with J gene TRBJ1-1, with 8 bases identical to TRBD1. The V and J ends lost 2 bases and 10 bases, in that order; junction bases with no gene match: 6. The CDR3 has 13 residues. Germline loops: CDR1 WNHNN, CDR2 SYGVQD (reference sequence). CDR3 sequence (DNA): TGCGCCAGCAGTGAGGGACAGGGAACAAGAGCTTTCTTT. It specifies CASSEGQGTRAFF.

The chain carries TRBV19 and TRBJ2-3; D remains unclear. The CDR3 covers 13 residues. V lost 8 bases and J lost 2, with 11 bases in between. Germline CDR1 is LNHDA and CDR2 is SQIVND (reference sequence). As DNA, the CDR3 is TGTGCCAGTGGTCCACAGACCACAGATACGCAGTATTTT. It codes for CASGPQTTDTQYF.

The chain has TRBV6-9 and TRBJ2-7, with D possibly being TRBD1 (5 bases). V lost 4 bases and J 3 bases, leaving 10 bases between the germline ends. CDR1 MNHGY and CDR2 SVAAGI come from the germline V gene. This CDR3 contains 13 residues. The CDR3 DNA is TGTGCCAGCAGTTCTCACCAGGGCTACGAGCAGTACTTC. Protein: CASSSHQGYEQYF.

This clonotype was observed a few times. J is TRBJ1-5 and V is TRBV7-6; possible D gene TRBD1, 5 bases. Trimming shortened V by 4 bases and J by 7 bases, and 8 bases separated the two germline ends. This CDR3 has 12 residues. Germline CDR1 and CDR2: SGHVS and FNYEAQ. The CDR3 sequence: CASSSGVQPQHF. Written as DNA, the CDR3 is TGTGCCAGCAGCTCGGGGGTGCAGCCCCAGCATTTT.

This clonotype was seen repeatedly, ten times or more. The CDR3 nucleotides read TGTGCCAGCAGCACGACAGGGGGCAGAGGCTACACCTTC. It translates to CASSTTGGRGYTF. The chain has TRBV7-2 and TRBJ1-2, with TRBD1 matching 10 bases. This CDR3 is 13 amino acids long. Germline CDR1 and CDR2: SGHTA and FQGNSA. The J segment lost 8 bases and the V segment lost 5 bases, leaving 5 bases of the junction unmatched.

The V gene is TRBV7-2, the J gene TRBJ1-5; D not resolved. The CDR3 is made up of 16 amino acids. Trimming pared 2 bases from V and 2 bases from J, leaving 13 bases between. Germline V gives CDR1 SGHTA, CDR2 FQGNSA. This CDR3 is CASSLLLGGGNQPQHF. In DNA, the CDR3 is TGTGCCAGCAGCTTATTACTGGGAGGAGGCAATCAGCCCCAGCATTTT.

This clonotype occurred a few times. This chain connects TRBV11-2 to TRBJ2-2; D gene ambiguous. Deletions cut 6 bases from V and 4 bases from J, with 9 bases between. Germline V lookup: CDR1 SGHAT, CDR2 FQNNGV. The length of the CDR3 is 13 residues. The CDR3 reads CASSFRRTGELFF. The DNA of the CDR3 is TGTGCCAGCAGTTTCCGGCGCACCGGGGAGCTGTTTTTT.